The T cell receptor (beta chain) under discussion was sequenced for a study of PD-1 blockade in classical Hodgkin lymphoma. Generated by immunoSEQ multiplex PCR, the TCRdb table keeps only in-frame clones and is missing some. The sample holds about 86,000 clones; 89% are singletons and the top ten take around 10%. The CDR3 has 16 residues. V dropped 5 bases and J dropped 2 bases, with 19 bases sitting between them. The V gene's germline CDR1 is PRHDT and CDR2 FYEKMQ (reference sequence). There was relapse after autologous stem cell transplantation in every patient, and there was variation in brentuximab vedotin exposure.

The sequenced sample was peripheral blood mononuclear cells (PBMCs), obtained before the second cycle of nivolumab. This chain links TRBV13 with TRBJ2-7, with a weak D call TRBD2 (6 bases). The receptor's source is a human donor with classical Hodgkin lymphoma. The CDR3 reads CASSPPWLAEPYEQYF. For the CDR3, the DNA is TGTGCCAGCAGCCCCCCTTGGTTAGCGGAGCCCTACGAGCAGTACTTC. The full variable domain, in which reference TRBV13 and TRBJ2-7 provide the parts outside the CDR3, is AAGVIQSPRHLIKEKRETATLKCYPIPRHDTVYWYQQGPGQDPQFLISFYEKMQSDKGSIPDRFSAQQFSDYHSELNMSSLELGDSALYFCASSPPWLAEPYEQYFGPGTRLTVT.